The entry that follows covers one T cell receptor beta chain sequence. The data derive from a study of T-cell reconstitution after alpha-beta-depleted transplantation in children. V lost 8 bases and J lost 6; bases outside the gene matches: 9. The CDR3 sequence is 13 residues long. Germline assignment: CDR1 MNHEY and CDR2 SMNVEV (reference sequence). Unique molecular identifiers tagged the TCRbeta library. TCRdb ran MiXCR on the PCR reads and lists one entry per CDR3 protein. The table includes around 410,000 distinct CDR3 sequences, approximately 10% detected once. This receptor was obtained from a human donor who donated a stem cell graft to a child with acute myeloid leukemia. The genes are TRBV27 and TRBJ2-7; 8 bases align to TRBD2. The source material was PBMCs from the stem cell graft donor, sampled from the stem cell graft. The CDR3 sequence is CASRDSGTGEQYF. The CDR3 DNA reads TGTGCCAGCCGGGATAGCGGGACCGGCGAGCAGTACTTC.